This note documents a single TCR beta chain sequence. These data are taken from a study of blood T cell repertoires in COVID-19. Turning to the study itself: Acute-phase and convalescent COVID-19 samples originated in the United States, Italy and Spain. The cDNA or gDNA used as material had been derived from T cells, B-cell-depleted T cells, or PBMCs.

Germline-derived CDR1 and CDR2 are LGHDT and YNNKEL (reference sequence). There are 16 residues in the CDR3. V shed 0 bases and J 3 bases; nucleotides not matched to a gene: 4. Per the original methods: Reference gene primer amplification gave nucleated cell count estimates. TCRdb's table, derived via immunoSEQ multiplex PCR, lists solely in-frame clones and lacks some. The V and J calls and clone size are taken from that table; D and trimming were inferred from the DNA. The data hold around 69,000 clones, with 84% observed a single time. The V gene is TRBV3-1 (or the pseudogene TRBV3-2), the J gene TRBJ2-1; 8 bases align to TRBD2. The sequence came from a man aged 50-60 years with active COVID-19. Sequenced material: peripheral blood. The CDR3 sequence: CASSQDPGGYYNEQFF. CDR3 nucleotides: TGTGCCAGCAGCCAAGATCCGGGGGGGTACTACAATGAGCAGTTCTTC.